Following are 17 T cell receptor beta chains from one sample sequenced in a study of blood T cells in healthy people across ages. The authors ran a second PCR of about 6 to 11 cycles using a sample-barcoded 5' primer and a J-beta primer mix. Via MiXCR, TCRdb re-called the 5' RACE reads, giving one row per CDR3 protein. The sample contains about 1,000,000 distinct CDR3 sequences, 35% to 50% of which appear only once. The sample taken for sequencing was blood. The receptors come from an older woman in good health.

The chain joins TRBV11-1 to TRBJ2-3, with 10 bases aligning to TRBD2. V was clipped by 5 bases and J by 6 bases; unmatched bases: 20. Germline V CDR1 and CDR2: SGHAT, FQDESV (reference sequence). The CDR3 is 19 amino acids. The CDR3, as DNA: TGTGCCAGCAGCGGAGAGGTATCTAGCGGGAGATCTGCGTGGGATACGCAGTATTTT. It codes for CASSGEVSSGRSAWDTQYF.

This clonotype has more than one count but fewer than ten. The chain employs TRBV27 and TRBJ2-7; maybe TRBD1 (6 bases). The length of the CDR3 is 15 residues. CDR1 and CDR2 from the germline V gene are MNHEY and SMNVEV (reference sequence). The ends were cut back, 4 bases at V and 2 bases at J, with 15 bases in the middle. The CDR3 DNA sequence: TGTGCCAGCAGTTCCCCAGGGGTTTTAACCTACGAGCAGTACTTC. This gives the protein CASSSPGVLTYEQYF.

This clonotype was seen only a few times. The rearrangement uses TRBV24-1 and TRBJ2-3, with 9 bases aligning to TRBD2. The V gene end was trimmed by 7 bases and the J gene end by 4 bases; junction bases not matched to a gene: 8. Germline CDR1 reads KGHDR; CDR2 reads SFDVKD. This CDR3 is built from 15 residues. The CDR3 DNA reads as TGTGCCACCAGCCAAGGTAGCGGGAGTGCAGATACGCAGTATTTT. Protein: CATSQGSGSADTQYF.

Comment on this clonotype: One end of the junction does not line up with germline, which may come from a read error. The chain employs TRBV6-1 and TRBJ2-1, with 12 nucleotides matching TRBD2. CDR1 MNHNS and CDR2 SASEGT come from the germline V gene. The CDR3 is 11 residues long. In DNA, the CDR3 is TGTACCAGCAGCCCTAGCGGGAGGGCGTTCTTC. This gives the protein CTSSPSGRAFF.

This clonotype was counted only a few times. The chain has TRBV10-3 and TRBJ2-1, with 9 bases aligning to TRBD2. CDR3 length: 16 amino acids. The germline V gene encodes CDR1 ENHRY and CDR2 SYGVKD. V lost 7 bases and J lost 5; bases outside the gene matches: 12. The CDR3 here is CAINGASRGRDNEQFF. In nucleotides, the CDR3 is TGTGCCATCAACGGGGCGTCACGCGGGAGGGACAATGAGCAGTTCTTC.

The J gene is TRBJ2-1, the V gene TRBV20-1; maybe TRBD2 (5 bases). This CDR3 region has 14 residues. V lost 2 bases and J lost 7, with 15 bases in between. Germline CDR1 is DFQATT and CDR2 is SNEGSKA (reference sequence). For the CDR3, the DNA is TGCAGTGCTAGATTTTCACCCGGGATTAATGAGCAGTTCTTC. Its protein is CSARFSPGINEQFF.

This sequence joins TRBV18 and TRBJ2-5; D unresolved. The V gene lost 0 bases and the J gene lost 2 bases, with 4 bases spanning the gap. Germline lookup yields CDR1 KGHSH and CDR2 LQKENI. The CDR3 is 13 residues long. CDR3 coding DNA: TGTGCCAGCTCACCACCTATTCAAGAGACCCAGTACTTC. Translation: CASSPPIQETQYF.

This clonotype was recorded a few times. The chain combines TRBV2 with TRBJ2-7; possible D gene TRBD2, 6 bases. Trimming cost V 4 bases and J 0 bases, with 13 bases left between them. The CDR3 consists of 15 residues. Germline CDR1 and CDR2: SNHLY and FYNNEI. The CDR3 nucleotides read TGTGCCAGCAGTGCCCGACGGGACTTCTCCTACGAGCAGTACTTC. It yields the protein CASSARRDFSYEQYF.

This chain connects TRBV5-1 to TRBJ2-7; a weak D match, TRBD1 (5 bases). Germline V CDR1 and CDR2: SGHRS, YFSETQ. The CDR3 contains 13 residues. V lost 4 bases and J lost 9, with 17 bases in between. The CDR3 reads CASSVEDTDTQYF. CDR3 DNA: TGCGCCAGCAGCGTCGAGGACACAGATACGCAGTACTTC.

The chain combines TRBV28 with TRBJ2-5; D unclear. The V and J ends lost 3 bases and 11 bases respectively, with 13 bases between them. From germline, CDR1 is MDHEN and CDR2 SYDVKM. CDR3 length: 12 residues. This CDR3 reads CASSLLVGEQYF. DNA of the CDR3: TGTGCCAGCAGTTTGTTGGTGGGTGAGCAGTACTTC.

This clonotype was counted at least ten times. V is TRBV11-2 and J is TRBJ2-5; D unresolved. With 1 base removed from V and 0 bases from J, the gap between germline ends came to 3 bases. Germline CDR1 SGHAT, CDR2 FQNNGV. The CDR3 runs 13 residues. CDR3 sequence: CASSLVNQETQYF. The DNA of the CDR3 is TGTGCCAGCAGCTTAGTAAACCAAGAGACCCAGTACTTC.

The chain links TRBV9 to TRBJ2-5; 9 bases are a match to TRBD2. CDR3 length: 16 amino acids. The J segment lost 11 bases and the V segment lost 0 bases, leaving 14 bases of the junction unmatched. From germline, CDR1 is SGDLS and CDR2 YYNGEE. The CDR3 DNA sequence: TGTGCCAGCAGCGTAGGGGCCAGCGGGAGGTTCAATGAGCAGTACTTC. As protein: CASSVGASGRFNEQYF.

This chain connects TRBV20-1 to TRBJ2-7, with D possibly TRBD2 on 6 matching bases. This CDR3 is 13 amino acids long. Germline assignment: CDR1 DFQATT and CDR2 SNEGSKA (reference sequence). V was clipped by 4 bases and J by 6 bases, with 16 bases between them. This CDR3 reads CSATSRVGGEQYF. The DNA of the CDR3 is TGCAGTGCTACCTCACGGGTGGGAGGCGAGCAGTACTTC.

This chain uses TRBV11-2 with TRBJ2-2; D gene unclear. Germline V CDR1 and CDR2: SGHAT, FQNNGV. V shed 1 base and J shed 5 bases, with 17 bases lying between them. This CDR3 contains 17 residues. The DNA for the CDR3 is TGTGCCAGCAGCTTAGGGAATAGTGCACGTCGGACCGGGGAGCTGTTTTTT. Translated, it gives CASSLGNSARRTGELFF.

The rearrangement uses TRBV4-2 and TRBJ2-2; D is uncertain. The CDR3 runs to 14 residues. V lost 6 bases to trimming and J lost 5 bases, with 13 bases between them. Germline CDR1 and CDR2: LGHNA and YNFKEQ. The CDR3 spells CASSPMDGTGELFF. Written as DNA, the CDR3 is TGTGCCAGCAGTCCCATGGATGGGACCGGGGAGCTGTTTTTT.

This clonotype occurred many times. The genes are TRBV7-8 and TRBJ2-1; D call uncertain. Germline values: CDR1 SGHVS, CDR2 FQNEAQ. V was trimmed by 5 bases and J by 7 bases, leaving 18 bases between them. CDR3 length equals 15 residues. CDR3 sequence reads: CASSHRANIINEQFF. The CDR3 nucleotides read TGTGCCAGCAGCCATCGAGCAAACATTATAAATGAGCAGTTCTTC.

The genes are TRBV5-5 and TRBJ2-4, with TRBD1 identical over 8 bases. The CDR3 covers 13 residues. After removal of 6 bases from V and 4 bases from J, the junction contained 3 bases not matched to a gene. From germline, CDR1 is SGHKS and CDR2 YYEKEE (reference sequence). The CDR3: CASTWTGKNIQYF. For the CDR3, the DNA is TGTGCCAGCACCTGGACAGGGAAAAACATTCAGTACTTC. Combining the CDR3 with reference TRBV5-5 and TRBJ2-4 gives the whole variable domain DAGVTQSPTHLIKTRGQQVTLRCSPISGHKSVSWYQQVLGQGPQFIFQYYEKEERGRGNFPDRFSARQFPNYSSELNVNALLLGDSALYLCASTWTGKNIQYFGAGTRLSVL.